The 20 T cell receptor beta chains given below trace back to one sample, sequenced in a study of blood T cell repertoires in COVID-19. Some clones are missing from TCRdb's copy, which holds only in-frame ones; the method was immunoSEQ multiplex PCR. The sample has 80,000 to 90,000 clones; over 65% are singletons. The specimen sequenced was peripheral blood. The receptors originated from an older woman with acute or convalescent COVID-19.

The chain recombines TRBV4-3 with TRBJ2-3; tentatively, D is TRBD2 (6 bases). V lost 0 bases and J 1 base, leaving 14 bases between the germline ends. The CDR3 totals 17 residues. Germline V gene data show CDR1 as LGHNA and CDR2 as YSLEER. CDR3 nucleotides: TGCGCCAGCAGCCAAGATTTAGGGGCTAGCGGCACAGATACGCAGTATTTT. Amino acid sequence: CASSQDLGASGTDTQYF.

Comment on this clone: A read error may produce the germline difference seen at one junction end. This chain uses TRBV5-1 with TRBJ1-4; 7 bases map to TRBD1. The CDR3 runs to 13 residues. In germline, CDR1 is SGHRS, CDR2 YFSETQ. In nucleotides, the CDR3 is TGCGCCAGCAGCTTACAGACAGGGAGCCCTTTTTCATTT. This gives the protein CASSLQTGSPFSF.

The V call is TRBV5-5, the J call TRBJ1-4; the match to TRBD1 covers 8 bases. Per germline, CDR1 SGHKS and CDR2 YYEKEE (reference sequence). This CDR3 contains 17 residues. The V segment lost 4 bases and the J segment 1 base; nucleotides outside the gene matches: 9. The CDR3 spells CASSPQGASGTNEKLFF. The DNA of the CDR3 is TGTGCCAGCAGCCCCCAGGGGGCGTCGGGAACTAATGAAAAACTGTTTTTT.

The V gene is TRBV19, the J gene TRBJ1-5, with D tentatively TRBD1 (6 bases). Trimming stripped 4 bases from V and 4 bases from J, with 8 bases between. Germline values: CDR1 LNHDA, CDR2 SQIVND (reference sequence). This CDR3 spans 13 amino acids. The CDR3 reads CASSTDRNQPQHF. The CDR3 nucleotides read TGTGCCAGTAGTACCGACAGGAATCAGCCCCAGCATTTT. The whole variable domain, filled in from reference TRBV19 and TRBJ1-5, reads DGGITQSPKYLFRKEGQNVTLSCEQNLNHDAMYWYRQDPGQGLRLIYYSQIVNDFQKGDIAEGYSVSREKKESFPLTVTSAQKNPTAFYLCASSTDRNQPQHFGDGTRLSIL.

The chain has TRBV10-3 and TRBJ2-3; D is undetermined. This CDR3 spans 17 amino acids. Germline values: CDR1 ENHRY, CDR2 SYGVKD. V was pared by 0 bases and J by 6 bases, with 19 bases between. This CDR3 reads CAISESVGWAHGDTQYF. CDR3 DNA sequence: TGTGCCATCAGTGAGTCGGTGGGCTGGGCACACGGTGATACGCAGTATTTT.

The chain joins TRBV7-2 to TRBJ2-2; tentative D call: TRBD2 (5 bases). Germline V gene sequence: CDR1 SGHTA, CDR2 FQGNSA. There are 16 residues in the CDR3. V was trimmed by 2 bases and J by 3 bases, leaving 13 bases between them. Here the CDR3 reads CASSLPPGYYTGELFF. The CDR3 DNA sequence: TGTGCCAGCAGCTTACCCCCGGGATATTACACCGGGGAGCTGTTTTTT.

This clone has just a few counts. The rearrangement joins TRBV19 to TRBJ2-1; 13 nucleotides align to TRBD2. Germline CDR1 and CDR2: LNHDA and SQIVND (reference sequence). V lost 5 bases and J lost 8; bases outside the gene matches: 6. The CDR3 totals 15 residues. CDR3 in DNA: TGTGCCAGTAGTTTTCGGACTAGCGGGAGTGATGAGCAGTTCTTC. Its translation: CASSFRTSGSDEQFF.

J is TRBJ1-2 and V is TRBV29-1, with 8 bases fitting TRBD1. J gave up 13 bases and V 4 bases, and 14 bases lay outside the gene matches. The CDR3 is made up of 13 amino acids. Per the germline V gene, CDR1 is SQVTM and CDR2 is ANQGSEA. The CDR3, as DNA: TGCAGCGTTGGGGGGGACAGGCCTGCAAGTTCCACCTTC. Protein sequence: CSVGGDRPASSTF.

The V and J genes are TRBV27 and TRBJ2-7; possibly TRBD1 for D (5 bases). Trimming pared 2 bases from V and 0 bases from J, leaving 11 bases between. This CDR3 has 15 residues. CDR1 is MNHEY and CDR2 is SMNVEV in the germline V gene (reference sequence). The CDR3 nucleotides are TGTGCCAGCAGTTTAAAAGGGGCAACCTCCTACGAGCAGTACGTC. Its translation: CASSLKGATSYEQYV.

The J gene is TRBJ2-3, the V gene TRBV7-9; weak D call: TRBD2 (6 bases). With 4 bases removed from V and 5 bases from J, the gap between germline ends came to 28 bases. Germline CDR1 is SEHNR and CDR2 is FQNEAQ (reference sequence). This CDR3 is built from 19 residues. The CDR3 nucleotides are TGTGCCAGCAGCTCAGGGATCCTGGGAGGAGCGGTGATGGGAGATACGCAGTATTTT. Translation: CASSSGILGGAVMGDTQYF.

V and J are TRBV3-1 (or the pseudogene TRBV3-2) and TRBJ2-1; D unclear. Germline V CDR1 and CDR2: LGHDT, YNNKEL (reference sequence). The V and J ends lost 0 bases and 0 bases respectively, with 9 bases between them. The CDR3 is 16 amino acids. This chain's CDR3 is CASSQEEQSSYNEQFF. The CDR3 DNA reads as TGTGCCAGCAGCCAAGAGGAGCAGAGCTCCTACAATGAGCAGTTCTTC.

This clone was observed a single time. This rearrangement joins TRBV29-1 to TRBJ1-1; D gene ambiguous. Germline V gene lookup returns CDR1 SQVTM and CDR2 ANQGSEA. This CDR3 region has 12 residues. The V gene lost 1 base and the J gene lost 8 bases, with 11 bases spanning the gap. The CDR3 bases are TGCAGCGTTGAAGCGGCAGGCGCCGAAGCTTTCTTT. It yields the protein CSVEAAGAEAFF.

This sequence joins TRBV18 and TRBJ2-2; D gene unclear. The germline gives CDR1 KGHSH, CDR2 LQKENI. The V end was cut by 0 bases, the J end by 8 bases, with 7 bases between. The CDR3 contains 13 residues. The CDR3 region is CASSPPSVGELFF. CDR3 sequence (DNA): TGTGCCAGCTCACCACCCAGTGTTGGGGAGCTGTTTTTT.

This sequence joins TRBV29-1 and TRBJ2-1, with D maybe TRBD1 (7 bases). CDR3 length equals 13 residues. CDR1 SQVTM and CDR2 ANQGSEA come from the germline V gene. V was cut by 6 bases and J by 7 bases, with 16 bases left in between. The CDR3 nucleotides are TGCAGCGTCCAGGGGGGAGAGAGTAATGAGCAGTTCTTC. Protein: CSVQGGESNEQFF.

V usage is TRBV11-2 and J usage is TRBJ1-4; D is undetermined. V gave up 3 bases and J gave up 8 bases, with 13 bases separating them. Germline CDR1 reads SGHAT; CDR2 reads FQNNGV. The CDR3 runs 14 residues. The CDR3 DNA sequence: TGTGCCAGCAGCTTCGGCGGGCAGAGCGAAAAACTGTTTTTT. Translating gives CASSFGGQSEKLFF.

The rearrangement uses TRBV10-3 and TRBJ2-2; tentatively, D is TRBD2 (5 bases). V gave up 6 bases and J gave up 1 base, with 12 bases separating them. The CDR3 is made up of 15 amino acids. Germline V gives CDR1 ENHRY, CDR2 SYGVKD. The CDR3 sequence is CAIRPNGENTGELFF. CDR3 in DNA: TGTGCCATCAGGCCGAACGGGGAGAACACCGGGGAGCTGTTTTTT.

This chain uses TRBV19 with TRBJ2-5; 7 nucleotides align to TRBD1. With V trimmed by 7 bases and J by 4 bases, 9 bases remained unmatched. The CDR3 has 14 amino acids. Germline assignment: CDR1 LNHDA and CDR2 SQIVND (reference sequence). CDR3 sequence: CASNEGALGETQYF. The CDR3 DNA follows: TGTGCCAGTAACGAGGGGGCATTAGGAGAGACCCAGTACTTC.

The chain links TRBV11-3 to TRBJ2-7; TRBD2 matches at 13 bases. Germline loops: CDR1 SGHNT, CDR2 YENEEA. The CDR3 runs 20 residues. Germline trimming cut 1 base from V and 2 bases from J; bases unmatched to any gene: 14. Written as DNA, the CDR3 is TGTGCCAGCAGCTTAGTCCACACTAAGACTAGCGGGGGGCCAGCCTACGAGCAGTACGTC. This gives the protein CASSLVHTKTSGGPAYEQYV.

This clone was seen more than once but under ten times. V is TRBV6-4 and J is TRBJ1-2; D might be TRBD1 (6 bases). The CDR3 runs to 13 residues. The V end was cut by 6 bases, the J end by 3 bases, with 11 bases between. The V gene's germline CDR1 is MRHNA and CDR2 SNTAGT. Written as DNA, the CDR3 is TGTGCCAGCAGCCCAGGGGTGGACTATGGCTACACCTTC. Protein: CASSPGVDYGYTF.

The chain joins TRBV24-1 to TRBJ1-2, with a weak D call TRBD1 (5 bases). Trimming cost V 4 bases and J 4 bases, with 15 bases left between them. The CDR3 spans 15 residues. Germline V CDR1 and CDR2: KGHDR, SFDVKD. The CDR3 spells CATSDSDSWGYGYTF. CDR3 sequence (DNA): TGTGCCACCAGTGACTCCGACAGCTGGGGCTATGGCTACACCTTC.